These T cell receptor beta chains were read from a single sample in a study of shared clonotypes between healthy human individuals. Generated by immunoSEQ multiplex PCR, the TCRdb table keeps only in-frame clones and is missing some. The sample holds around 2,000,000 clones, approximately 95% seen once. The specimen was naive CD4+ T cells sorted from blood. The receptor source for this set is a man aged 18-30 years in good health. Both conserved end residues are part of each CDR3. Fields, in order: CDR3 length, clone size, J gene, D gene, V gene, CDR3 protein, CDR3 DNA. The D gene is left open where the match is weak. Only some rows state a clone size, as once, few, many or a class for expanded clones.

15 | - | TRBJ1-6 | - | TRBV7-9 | CASSLDDPWNSPLHF | TGTGCCAGCAGCTTGGACGACCCTTGGAATTCACCCCTCCACTTT
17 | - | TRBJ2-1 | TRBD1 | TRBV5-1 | CASSLMAAGTANNEQFF | TGCGCCAGCAGCTTGATGGCGGCCGGGACAGCTAACAATGAGCAGTTCTTC
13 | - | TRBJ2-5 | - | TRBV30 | CAWSLHSQETQYF | TGTGCCTGGAGTTTACACAGCCAAGAGACCCAGTACTTC
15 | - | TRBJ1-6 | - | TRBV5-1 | CASTSGSSYNSPLHF | TGCGCCAGCACCAGCGGGAGCTCCTATAATTCACCCCTCCACTTT
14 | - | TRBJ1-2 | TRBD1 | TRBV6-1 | CASSATGGSGGYTF | TGTGCCAGCAGTGCTACAGGGGGCTCCGGAGGCTACACCTTC
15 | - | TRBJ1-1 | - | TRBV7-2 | CASSLVGGIGTEAFF | TGTGCCAGCAGCTTAGTAGGGGGAATCGGGACTGAAGCTTTCTTT
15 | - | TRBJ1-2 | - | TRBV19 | CASSIPGTSDYGYTF | TGTGCCAGTAGTATCCCCGGGACTTCGGATTATGGCTACACCTTC
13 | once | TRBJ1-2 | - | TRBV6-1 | CASSENGFYGYTF | TGTGCCAGCAGTGAAAATGGATTCTATGGCTACACCTTC
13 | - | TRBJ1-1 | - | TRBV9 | CASSVAKDTEAFF | TGTGCCAGCAGCGTAGCTAAAGACACTGAAGCTTTCTTT
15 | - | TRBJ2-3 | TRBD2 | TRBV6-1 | CASSRLAGSTDTQYF | TGTGCCAGCAGCCGACTAGCGGGGAGCACAGATACGCAGTATTTT
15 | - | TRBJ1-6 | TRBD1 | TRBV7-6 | CASSLGQVYNSPLHF | TGTGCCAGCAGCTTGGGACAGGTCTATAATTCACCCCTCCACTTT
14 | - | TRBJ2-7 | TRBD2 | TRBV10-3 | CAISASSGRYEQYF | TGTGCCATCAGTGCGTCTAGCGGGAGATACGAGCAGTACTTC
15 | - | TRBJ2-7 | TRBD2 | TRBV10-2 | CASREQAGEGLEQYF | TGCGCCAGCAGGGAGCAGGCGGGAGAGGGCCTCGAGCAGTACTTC
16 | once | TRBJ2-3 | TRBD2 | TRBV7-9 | CASTRGLAGDTDTQYF | TGTGCCAGCACCCGAGGACTAGCGGGGGACACAGATACGCAGTATTTT
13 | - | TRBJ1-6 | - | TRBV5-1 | CASSLADNSPLHF | TGCGCCAGCAGCTTGGCCGATAATTCACCCCTCCACTTT
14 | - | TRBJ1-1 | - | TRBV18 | CASSRTPMNTEAFF | TGTGCCAGCTCACGGACCCCCATGAACACTGAAGCTTTCTTT
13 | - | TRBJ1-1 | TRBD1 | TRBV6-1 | CASRLSGGLEAFF | TGTGCCAGCAGACTTTCAGGGGGCCTCGAGGCTTTCTTT
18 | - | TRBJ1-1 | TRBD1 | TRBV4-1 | CASSQDRQPGQGHTEAFF | TGCGCCAGCAGCCAAGATCGACAGCCGGGACAGGGGCACACTGAAGCTTTCTTT
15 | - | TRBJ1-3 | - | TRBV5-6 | CASSPGGGSGNTIYF | TGTGCCAGCAGCCCTGGGGGGGGCTCTGGAAACACCATATATTTT
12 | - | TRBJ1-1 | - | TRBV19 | CASSMENTEAFF | TGTGCCAGTAGTATGGAGAACACTGAAGCTTTCTTT